The T cell receptor (beta chain) under discussion was sequenced for a study of blood T cell repertoires in COVID-19. Sequenced by immunoSEQ multiplex PCR; TCRdb stores in-frame clones only, minus some. Of approximately 140,000 clones in the sample, 84% were seen once. The CDR3 extends over 14 amino acids. The germline V gene has CDR1 SEHNR and CDR2 FQNEAQ (reference sequence). V gave up 5 bases and J gave up 2 bases; unmatched junction bases: 5. The receptor's source is a woman older than 75 in a cohort sampled during active or convalescent COVID-19. What was sequenced was peripheral blood. The chain employs TRBV7-9 and TRBJ1-1; 7 positions agree with TRBD1. The CDR3 bases are TGTGCCAGCAGCATACGACAGGGTAACACTGAAGCTTTCTTT. Its translation is CASSIRQGNTEAFF.